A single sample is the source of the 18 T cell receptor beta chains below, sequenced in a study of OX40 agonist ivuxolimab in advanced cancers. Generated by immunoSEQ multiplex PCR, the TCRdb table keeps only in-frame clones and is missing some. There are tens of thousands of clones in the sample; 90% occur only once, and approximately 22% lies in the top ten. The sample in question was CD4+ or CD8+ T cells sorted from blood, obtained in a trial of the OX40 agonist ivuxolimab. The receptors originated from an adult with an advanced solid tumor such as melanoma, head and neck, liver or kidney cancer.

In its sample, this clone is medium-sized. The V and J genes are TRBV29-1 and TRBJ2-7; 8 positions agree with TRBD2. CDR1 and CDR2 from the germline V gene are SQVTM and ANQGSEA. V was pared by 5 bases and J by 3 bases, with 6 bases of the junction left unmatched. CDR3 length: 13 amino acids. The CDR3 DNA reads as TGCAGCGTTACGGGACTAGATAGCTACGAGCAGTACTTC. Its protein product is CSVTGLDSYEQYF.

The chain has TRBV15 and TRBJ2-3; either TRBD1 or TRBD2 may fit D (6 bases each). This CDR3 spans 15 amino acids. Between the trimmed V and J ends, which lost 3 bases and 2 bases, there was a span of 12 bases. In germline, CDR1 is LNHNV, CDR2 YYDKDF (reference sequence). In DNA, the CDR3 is TGTGCCACCAGCAGGGCGGGGACAACCACAGATACGCAGTATTTT. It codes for CATSRAGTTTDTQYF.

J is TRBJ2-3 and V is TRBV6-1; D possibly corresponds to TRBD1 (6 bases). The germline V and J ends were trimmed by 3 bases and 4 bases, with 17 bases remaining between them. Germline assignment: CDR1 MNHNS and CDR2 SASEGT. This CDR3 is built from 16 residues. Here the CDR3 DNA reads TGTGCCAGCAGTGAGGGACACGTAATGAATGCAGATACGCAGTATTTT. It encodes CASSEGHVMNADTQYF.

CDR3 protein: CASIPSGDYTDTQYF. In DNA form, the CDR3 reads TGTGCCAGCATCCCGAGTGGTGACTACACAGATACGCAGTATTTT. V and J are TRBV28 and TRBJ2-3, with D maybe TRBD2 (5 bases). CDR3 length equals 15 residues. In germline, CDR1 is MDHEN, CDR2 SYDVKM. Trimming left V 7 bases short and J 2 bases short, with 16 bases between.

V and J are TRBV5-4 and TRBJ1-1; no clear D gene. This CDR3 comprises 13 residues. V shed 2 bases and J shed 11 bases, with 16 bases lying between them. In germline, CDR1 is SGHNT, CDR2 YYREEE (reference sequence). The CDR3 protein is CASSFPLFPEAFF. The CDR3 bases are TGTGCCAGCAGCTTTCCATTATTTCCGGAGGCTTTCTTT.

The CDR3 region has the DNA TGTGCCAGCAGTGAAGCGTGGGCAGGGATAAATGAGCAGTTCTTC. Translating gives CASSEAWAGINEQFF. The chain joins TRBV2 to TRBJ2-1; D may be TRBD1 (5 bases). The CDR3 totals 15 residues. From germline, CDR1 is SNHLY and CDR2 FYNNEI. V was pared by 0 bases and J by 7 bases, with 13 bases between.

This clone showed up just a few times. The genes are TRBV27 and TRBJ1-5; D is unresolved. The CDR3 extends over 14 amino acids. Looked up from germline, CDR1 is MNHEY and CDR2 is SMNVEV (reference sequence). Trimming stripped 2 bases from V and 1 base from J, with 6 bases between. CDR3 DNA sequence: TGTGCCAGCAGTTTAGGGCAGAGCAATCAGCCCCAGCATTTT. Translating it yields CASSLGQSNQPQHF.

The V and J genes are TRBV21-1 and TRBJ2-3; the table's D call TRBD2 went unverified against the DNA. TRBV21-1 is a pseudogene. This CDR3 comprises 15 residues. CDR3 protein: CARTSGPLSTDTQYF. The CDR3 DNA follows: TGTGCCAGAACTAGCGGCCCACTTAGCACAGATACGCAGTATTTT.

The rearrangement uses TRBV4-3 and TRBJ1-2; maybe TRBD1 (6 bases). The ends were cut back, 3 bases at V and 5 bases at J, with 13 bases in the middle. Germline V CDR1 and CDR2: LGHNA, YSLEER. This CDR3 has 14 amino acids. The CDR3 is CASSQDGQPYGYTF. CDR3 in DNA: TGCGCCAGCAGCCAGGACGGACAGCCTTATGGCTACACCTTC.

Here the CDR3 reads CASSLSGVPYNEQFF. CDR3 DNA: TGTGCCAGTAGTCTCTCAGGGGTACCCTACAATGAGCAGTTCTTC. This chain connects TRBV19 to TRBJ2-1, with D perhaps TRBD1 (6 bases). V dropped 5 bases and J dropped 2 bases, with 13 bases sitting between them. This CDR3 has 15 amino acids. Germline CDR1 LNHDA, CDR2 SQIVND (reference sequence).

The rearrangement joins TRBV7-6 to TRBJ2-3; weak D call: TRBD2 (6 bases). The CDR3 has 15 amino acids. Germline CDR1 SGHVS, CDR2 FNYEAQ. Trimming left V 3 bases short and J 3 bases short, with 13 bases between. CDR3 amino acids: CASSFMGGKTDTQYF. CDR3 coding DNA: TGTGCCAGCAGCTTTATGGGGGGAAAGACAGATACGCAGTATTTT.

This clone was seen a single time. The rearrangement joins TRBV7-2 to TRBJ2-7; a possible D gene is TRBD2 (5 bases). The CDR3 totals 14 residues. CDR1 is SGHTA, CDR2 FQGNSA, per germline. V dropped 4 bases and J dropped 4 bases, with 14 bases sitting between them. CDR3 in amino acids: CASSYIRTSYEQYF. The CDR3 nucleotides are TGTGCCAGCAGCTACATCCGGACTTCTTACGAGCAGTACTTC.

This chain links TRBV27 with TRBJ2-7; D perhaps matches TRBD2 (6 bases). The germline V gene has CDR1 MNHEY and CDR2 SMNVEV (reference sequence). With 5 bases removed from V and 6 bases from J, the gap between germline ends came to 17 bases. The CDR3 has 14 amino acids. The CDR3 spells CASSVGPAGLEQYF. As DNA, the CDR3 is TGTGCCAGCAGTGTAGGCCCCGCGGGGCTCGAGCAGTACTTC.

CDR3 DNA sequence: TGTGCCAGCAGCCCGGGACAGGGATACGAGCAGTACTTC. Its protein is CASSPGQGYEQYF. The chain combines TRBV11-3 with TRBJ2-7; 9 bases are shared with TRBD1. This CDR3 has 13 amino acids. Trimming cost V 5 bases and J 4 bases; bases outside gene matches: 3. Germline V gene sequence: CDR1 SGHNT, CDR2 YENEEA.

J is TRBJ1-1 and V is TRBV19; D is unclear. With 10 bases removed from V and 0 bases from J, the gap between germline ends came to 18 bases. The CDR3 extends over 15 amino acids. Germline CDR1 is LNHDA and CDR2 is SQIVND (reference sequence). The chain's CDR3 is CATERRREMNTEAFF. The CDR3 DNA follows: TGTGCCACCGAGCGTCGACGGGAAATGAACACTGAAGCTTTCTTT.

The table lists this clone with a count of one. In DNA, the CDR3 is TGTGCCACCAGCAGAGTAGCGGGAGGGCTTTTCAATGAGCAGTTCTTC. Translated, it gives CATSRVAGGLFNEQFF. V gene TRBV15 combines with J gene TRBJ2-1; the match to TRBD2 covers 11 bases. Germline V gene lookup returns CDR1 LNHNV and CDR2 YYDKDF (reference sequence). The V and J ends lost 1 base and 6 bases, in that order; junction bases with no gene match: 5. This CDR3 has 16 residues.

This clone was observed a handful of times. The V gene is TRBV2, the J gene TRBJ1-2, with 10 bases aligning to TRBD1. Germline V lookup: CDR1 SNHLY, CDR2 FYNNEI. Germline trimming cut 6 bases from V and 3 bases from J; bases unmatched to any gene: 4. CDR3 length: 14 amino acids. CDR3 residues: CASRIGQGDYGYTF. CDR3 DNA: TGTGCCAGCAGAATAGGACAGGGGGACTATGGCTACACCTTC.

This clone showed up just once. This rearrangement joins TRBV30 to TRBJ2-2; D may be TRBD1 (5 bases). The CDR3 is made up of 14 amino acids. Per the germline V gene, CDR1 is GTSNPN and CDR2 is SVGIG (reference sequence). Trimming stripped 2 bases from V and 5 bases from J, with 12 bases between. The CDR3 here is CAWSLGAGTGELFF. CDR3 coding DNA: TGTGCCTGGAGTTTAGGGGCAGGGACCGGGGAGCTGTTTTTT. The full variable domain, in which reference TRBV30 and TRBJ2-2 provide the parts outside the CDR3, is SQTIHQWPATLVQPVGSPLSLECTVEGTSNPNLYWYRQAAGRGLQLLFYSVGIGQISSEVPQNLSASRPQDRQFILSSKKLLLSDSGFYLCAWSLGAGTGELFFGEGSRLTVL.